The clone carrying this T cell receptor (beta chain) was detected ten times or more. Its antigen is still unknown. The CDR3 extends over 14 amino acids. Germline loops: CDR1 SGHNT, CDR2 YYREEE (reference sequence). V was clipped by 3 bases and J by 0 bases, with 10 bases between them. This entry comes from a study of blood T cells in healthy people across ages. Findings and limits, study-wide: Investigators treated diversity estimates from one million T cells as underestimates. Greater diversity and more naive CD4+ cells were seen in long-lived donors than in aged donors.

It was with a sample-barcoded 5' primer and a J-beta primer mix that a second PCR of about 6 to 11 cycles was run. The study obtained at least 3 million CDR3-containing paired-end reads from every sample. TCRdb recomputed calls from the 5' RACE reads with MiXCR, one row per CDR3 protein. This table has about 650,000 distinct CDR3 sequences, approximately 30% appearing once. The clonotype was recovered from a woman aged 80 or over in good health. This chain uses TRBV5-4 with TRBJ2-7; no reliable D call. Sequenced sample: blood. CDR3 sequence (DNA): TGTGCCAGCAGCTCCATCGCAGCCTCCTACGAGCAGTACTTC. This sequence encodes CASSSIAASYEQYF.